Shown below are 13 T cell receptor beta chains from a single sample sequenced in a study of graft-versus-host responses after intestinal transplantation. Profiled with immunoSEQ multiplex PCR; TCRdb holds only in-frame clones, not every one. The table records about 25,000 clones, around 94% of them present only once. The specimen comprised PBMCs, sampled approximately 32 days after intestinal transplant. Receptor source: a human patient who received an intestinal transplant, so some T cells may come from the graft donor.

The chain joins TRBV9 to TRBJ2-5, with D possibly called TRBD1 or TRBD2 (6 bases each). The CDR3 extends over 15 amino acids. Trimming cost V 0 bases and J 5 bases, with 14 bases left between them. Germline V gene sequence: CDR1 SGDLS, CDR2 YYNGEE. The CDR3 protein is CASSVGPGAWETQYF. CDR3 in DNA: TGTGCCAGCAGCGTAGGCCCGGGGGCGTGGGAGACCCAGTACTTC. The full variable domain, its missing parts supplied by reference TRBV9 and TRBJ2-5, is DSGVTQTPKHLITATGQRVTLRCSPRSGDLSVYWYQQSLDQGLQFLIQYYNGEERAKGNILERFSAQQFPDLHSELNLSSLELGDSALYFCASSVGPGAWETQYFGPGTRLLVL.

As to this clone: The same CDR3 is also encoded by other DNA sequences in this sample. This chain links TRBV27 with TRBJ1-3, with D perhaps matching TRBD1 (6 bases). The germline V and J ends were trimmed by 6 bases and 4 bases, with 13 bases remaining between them. Looked up from germline, CDR1 is MNHEY and CDR2 is SMNVEV (reference sequence). The CDR3 has 14 amino acids. CDR3 sequence (DNA): TGTGCCAGCAGCCAACAGGGTGAGGGAAACACCATATATTTT. It encodes CASSQQGEGNTIYF.

V and J are TRBV2 and TRBJ1-2, with D possibly matching TRBD1 (5 bases). The V gene's germline CDR1 is SNHLY and CDR2 FYNNEI. The CDR3 loop spans 13 amino acids. V gave up 6 bases and J gave up 3 bases, with 11 bases separating them. DNA of the CDR3: TGTGCCAGCAGGGATATAGGGGACTATGGCTACACCTTC. Translated, it gives CASRDIGDYGYTF.

The chain couples TRBV7-2 to TRBJ2-1, with D hard to call. From germline, CDR1 is SGHTA and CDR2 FQGNSA. The CDR3 covers 11 residues. V gave up 3 bases and J gave up 10 bases, with 7 bases separating them. The CDR3 reads CASSFGGEQFF. The CDR3, as DNA: TGTGCCAGCAGCTTTGGCGGAGAGCAGTTCTTC.

The chain couples TRBV27 to TRBJ2-7; possible D gene TRBD2, 6 bases. The CDR3 covers 13 residues. V was clipped by 2 bases and J by 7 bases, with 12 bases between them. Germline V lookup: CDR1 MNHEY, CDR2 SMNVEV (reference sequence). For the CDR3, the DNA is TGTGCCAGCAGTTTAGGGACTCCTTGGGAGCAGTACTTC. Translating gives CASSLGTPWEQYF.

This chain links TRBV5-7 with TRBJ2-3; D is ambiguous. TRBV5-7 is identified as an open reading frame with a role that is uncertain. The CDR3 contains 14 residues. V was pared by 4 bases and J by 2 bases, with 11 bases between. The CDR3 DNA is TGTGCCAGCAGCGCCGAGGTTGTCACAGATACGCAGTATTTT. It yields the protein CASSAEVVTDTQYF.

The rearrangement joins TRBV11-3 to TRBJ2-1; 10 bases map to TRBD2. Looked up from germline, CDR1 is SGHNT and CDR2 is YENEEA. The ends lost 1 base at V and 5 bases at J; junction bases unmatched: 2. This CDR3 is 15 amino acids long. The CDR3 here is CASSLASGSHNEQFF. The CDR3, as DNA: TGTGCCAGCAGCTTAGCTAGCGGGAGCCACAATGAGCAGTTCTTC. Full variable domain (remainder filled in from reference TRBV11-3 and TRBJ2-1): EAGVVQSPRYKIIEKKQPVAFWCNPISGHNTLYWYLQNLGQGPELLIRYENEEAVDDSQLPKDRFSAERLKGVDSTLKIQPAELGDSAVYLCASSLASGSHNEQFFGPGTRLTVL.

The CDR3 reads CASSLKRETEAFF. CDR3 DNA sequence: TGTGCCAGCAGCTTAAAAAGGGAGACTGAAGCTTTCTTT. The J gene is TRBJ1-1, the V gene TRBV7-2; no definite D call. Germline assignment: CDR1 SGHTA and CDR2 FQGNSA. V gave up 2 bases and J gave up 5 bases, with 9 bases separating them. The CDR3 is 13 amino acids.

The chain joins TRBV19 to TRBJ1-5; 9 positions agree with TRBD1. Germline V gene data show CDR1 as LNHDA and CDR2 as SQIVND (reference sequence). This CDR3 region has 15 residues. With V trimmed by 5 bases and J by 7 bases, 9 bases remained unmatched. This CDR3 is CASSLQGAPGQPQHF. Written as DNA, the CDR3 is TGTGCCAGTAGTCTACAGGGGGCCCCTGGGCAGCCCCAGCATTTT.

The V gene is TRBV6-9, the J gene TRBJ1-5; the match to TRBD1 covers 9 bases. This CDR3 has 17 residues. V lost 5 bases and J lost 0; bases outside the gene matches: 8. Germline V gene sequence: CDR1 MNHGY, CDR2 SVAAGI. This CDR3 is CASSGTGRLYSNQPQHF. The DNA of the CDR3 is TGTGCCAGCAGTGGGACAGGGCGACTATATAGCAATCAGCCCCAGCATTTT.

The chain carries TRBV7-2 and TRBJ1-5; D unclear. V gave up 1 base and J gave up 0 bases, with 19 bases separating them. The germline CDR1 and CDR2 sequences are SGHTA and FQGNSA. The CDR3 extends over 19 amino acids. CDR3: CASSLGAPERPYSNQPQHF. CDR3 coding DNA: TGTGCCAGCAGCTTAGGAGCCCCCGAGAGACCTTATAGCAATCAGCCCCAGCATTTT. Variable domain in full (rest from reference TRBV7-2 and TRBJ1-5): GAGVSQSPSNKVTEKGKDVELRCDPISGHTALYWYRQSLGQGLEFLIYFQGNSAPDKSGLPSDRFSAERTGGSVSTLTIQRTQQEDSAVYLCASSLGAPERPYSNQPQHFGDGTRLSIL.

The CDR3 spells CASSEQGGYGYTF. CDR3 nucleotides: TGTGCCAGCAGTGAACAGGGTGGCTATGGCTACACCTTC. This chain connects TRBV6-1 to TRBJ1-2; weak D call: TRBD1 (5 bases). V was pared by 2 bases and J by 4 bases, with 8 bases between. The length of the CDR3 is 13 residues. CDR1 and CDR2 (germline): MNHNS, SASEGT.

The rearrangement joins TRBV6-4 to TRBJ2-3; 9 bases fit TRBD2. Germline values: CDR1 MRHNA, CDR2 SNTAGT. Losses at the gene ends were 5 bases for V and 0 bases for J; bases not matched to a gene: 0. This CDR3 has 14 residues. CDR3 region: CASSSGGSTDTQYF. The CDR3 region has the DNA TGTGCCAGCAGTAGCGGGGGGAGCACAGATACGCAGTATTTT.